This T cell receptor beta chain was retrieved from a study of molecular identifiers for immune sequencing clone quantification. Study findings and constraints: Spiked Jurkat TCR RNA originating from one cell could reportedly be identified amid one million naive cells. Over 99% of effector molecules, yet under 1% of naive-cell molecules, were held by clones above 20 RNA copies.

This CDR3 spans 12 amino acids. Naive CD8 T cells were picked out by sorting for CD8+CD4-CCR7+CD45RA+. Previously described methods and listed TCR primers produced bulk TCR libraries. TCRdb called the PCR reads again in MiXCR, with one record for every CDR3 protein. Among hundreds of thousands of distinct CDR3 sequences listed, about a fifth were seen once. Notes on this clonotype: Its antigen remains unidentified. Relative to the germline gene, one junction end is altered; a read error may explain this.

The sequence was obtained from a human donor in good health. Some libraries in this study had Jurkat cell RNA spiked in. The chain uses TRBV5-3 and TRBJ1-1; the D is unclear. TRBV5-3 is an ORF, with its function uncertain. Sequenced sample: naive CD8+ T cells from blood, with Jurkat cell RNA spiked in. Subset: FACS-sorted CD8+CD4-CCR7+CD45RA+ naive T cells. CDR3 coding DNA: TGTGCCAGCAGCTTGGTGGGCACTGGAGCTTTCTTT. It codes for CASSLVGTGAFF.